This TCR beta chain stems from a study of T cells of healthy individuals. This clonotype occurred many times. Trimming took off 3 bases at V and 5 bases at J, with 9 bases between the two ends. CDR1 is SGHTA, CDR2 FQGNSA, per germline. The CDR3 sequence is 13 residues long. Via MiXCR, TCRdb re-called the 5' RACE reads, giving one row per CDR3 protein. The sample lists 45,000 to 60,000 distinct CDR3 sequences, approximately 14% occurring once. The V call is TRBV7-2, the J call TRBJ2-3; D is perhaps TRBD2 (5 bases). The receptor comes from a human donor in good health. The CDR3 sequence: CASSFSEGDTQYF. As DNA, the CDR3 is TGTGCCAGCAGCTTTTCCGAGGGAGATACGCAGTATTTT.